The sequence of this T cell receptor beta chain was determined in a study of blood T cell repertoires in COVID-19. Study summary: Acute and convalescent COVID-19 specimens originated in the United States, Italy and Spain. Sources were T cells, B-cell-depleted T cells, or PBMCs; the material itself was cDNA or gDNA.

The CDR3 sequence is 14 residues long. CDR1 is KGHSH, CDR2 LQKENI, per germline. The trim removed 3 bases at V and 6 bases at J, leaving 6 bases unmatched. Per the study methods: The assay estimated nucleated cells by amplifying reference gene primers. Profiling relied on immunoSEQ multiplex PCR, and the TCRdb table lists in-frame clones only, not all of them. The DNA gave D and trimming, while V, J and clone size come from that table. The sample consists of some 270,000 clones, around nine tenths of them appearing once. This receptor was obtained from a man aged 50 to 59 with acute or convalescent COVID-19. Sequencing was carried out using peripheral blood. The chain recombines TRBV18 with TRBJ2-7; the match to TRBD1 covers 9 bases. The CDR3 sequence is CASSPNRGRSEQYF. CDR3 sequence (DNA): TGTGCCAGCTCACCTAACAGGGGGCGATCCGAGCAGTACTTC.